This T cell receptor (beta chain) was retrieved from a study of shared clonotypes between healthy human individuals (dated by TCRdb to the early 2020s). With regard to the full study: The cohort included three men and two women between 18 and 49 years of age. To estimate repertoire size and how much clonotype sharing occurs between individuals, the study deeply sequenced the blood TCR repertoires of five healthy adults. Leukapheresis yielded between about 0.94 and 9 billion PBMCs per donor. For each donor, CD4 naive and CD4 memory were each given three plates, CD8 naive was given two plates, and CD8 memory was given one plate. To increase sequencing depth and limit assay-specific biases, TCR repertoire library preparation and sequencing were carried out by different laboratories using diverse techniques. The paper as a whole reports these results and caveats: Pairwise subsampling led to the expectation that sequencing depth would affect the degree of clonotype sharing among donors. Across four donors, approximately 5% of naive CD4, 3.5% of naive CD8, about 2% of memory CD4, and under 0.45% of memory CD8 clonotypes were shared. The genetic and exposure-history diversity represented was limited by the small number of donors. Even with the large sequencing depth, rarefaction of the sorted-subset datasets indicated that sequencing was incomplete. Compared with non-shared clonotypes, clonotypes shared by all four sorted-subset donors had higher generation probabilities. Naive subsets generally had larger estimated clonotype richness than memory subsets. Sampling was restricted to blood, and TCR repertoires in tissue are likely to differ from TCR repertoires in blood.

Worth noting for this clone: This clone's antigen is unknown. No per-base quality is available; no much larger clone lies one base away.

Using the deep immunoSEQ assay, TCR CDR3 regions were amplified from genomic DNA by multiplex PCR. Extracted genomic DNA from each cell subset was distributed evenly across all wells of several immunoSEQ 96-well plates, and each plate was treated as a replicate. For sorted subsets, each replicate PCR was loaded with 200 ng genomic DNA, equivalent to approximately 27,000 T cell genomes. Purified libraries were quantified with a Qubit 3.0 fluorometer, sized on a Bioanalyzer 2100, and re-quantified with the KAPA Library Quantification kit. Every immunoSEQ 96-well plate was sequenced on a dedicated single-read 150-cycle Illumina NextSeq 550 flow cell. Concerning the study's data processing: Because only junctional sequences without quality scores were contained in the immunoSEQ output, filtering matching that applied to full-length reads could not be performed. To assign V/J genes and CDR3, sequences were annotated against IMGT germline references using PyIR, a Python wrapper for IgBLAST v1.9. Reads with weak V/J assignments (E-value above 1e-6), missing CDR3, stop codons, out-of-frame junctions, or ambiguous translated residues were removed. V3J clonotypes were defined by identical inferred V gene, J gene, and CDR3 amino acid sequence. The percentage overlap between two repertoires was calculated by dividing the number of shared unique clonotypes by the size of the smaller repertoire. Three approaches were used to assess repertoire richness: RTK rarefaction, the Chao1 estimator, and Recon v2.1 estimates of unobserved clonotypes. OLGA was used to compute generation probabilities for all TCRbeta clonotypes that the gDNA method yielded from four donors. What TCRdb holds here is the immuneACCESS table cut down to in-frame rearrangements. Part of the clones is not present; checked against another copy, under half of the missing clones reflect an unresolved V gene, and the others are unexplained. D and trimming were read from the DNA, whereas the V and J calls and clone size are those reported in that table. The sample table contains roughly 2,000,000 clones; only one count was recorded for about 95% of them. The biggest ten clones account for approximately 1.2% of the sample.

For the CD8 naive samples, CD45RO-negative cells were positively selected for CCR7, yielding a CD45RA+CCR7+ population from which TemRA cells were excluded. The donors were healthy, HIV-negative adults with no recently reported acute infections or vaccinations. All donors were Caucasian adults living in Nashville, Tennessee, USA. Blood was obtained by leukapheresis, after which PBMCs were separated by Ficoll-Histopaque density gradient centrifugation and cryopreserved in liquid nitrogen vapor phase. Analytical flow cytometry was used to check the purity and quantity of each magnetically sorted T cell population. Each sorted fraction had its genomic DNA isolated and then quantified by UV absorbance on a Nanodrop 2000c. Cut back by 4 bases and 1 base, the V and J ends lie 10 bases apart. Taken from cysteine to phenylalanine, the CDR3 has 14 residues. Only the CDR3 DNA stays, 42 bases, in frame from base 1. The germline V gene encodes CDR1 MGHRA and CDR2 YSYEKL.

Sequencing input: naive CD8+ T cells sorted from blood. Sample cell subset or site, as interpreted from the label and publication: CD45RA+CCR7+. The source of this sequence is a man younger than 30 in good health. The chain is made from TRBV4-1 and TRBJ1-1, with TRBD1 tentatively as D gene (5 bases match). The CDR3 amino acid sequence is: CASSPPGTNTEAFF. The DNA is TGCGCCAGCAGCCCCCCAGGGACGAACACTGAAGCTTTCTTT.